A single sample is the source of the 29 T cell receptor beta chains below, sequenced in a study of blood T cell repertoires in COVID-19 (dated by TCRdb to 2020 to 2022). Libraries were constructed by the immunoSEQ multiplex PCR assay. In TCRdb, the immuneACCESS table is reduced to in-frame sequences with V and J assigned. These tables do not hold every clone; where another copy was compared, an unresolved V gene accounts for under half, and the others remain unexplained. In all, the sample holds about 390,000 clones, and about 87% of those were seen once. The ten largest clones take up about 10% of the sample. The sample taken for sequencing was PBMCs or T cells enriched from blood (not recorded which). The receptor source for this set is a woman in her forties or fifties who had recovered from COVID-19.

This rearrangement joins TRBV27 to TRBJ1-6; no clear D. The V gene lost 3 bases and the J gene lost 9 bases, with 12 bases spanning the gap. This CDR3 spans 14 amino acids. CDR1 and CDR2 (germline): MNHEY, SMNVEV (reference sequence). CDR3 region: CASSLRNGASPLHF. The CDR3, as DNA: TGTGCCAGCAGTTTGCGGAATGGTGCTTCACCCCTCCACTTT.

V is TRBV5-1 and J is TRBJ1-1; tentative D call: TRBD1 (5 bases). Germline V gives CDR1 SGHRS, CDR2 YFSETQ. With 0 bases removed from V and 1 base from J, the gap between germline ends came to 13 bases. The CDR3 length is 16 residues. Here the CDR3 reads CASSLAATGRNTEAFF. The CDR3 DNA sequence: TGCGCCAGCAGCTTGGCCGCCACAGGACGGAACACTGAAGCTTTCTTT.

The rearrangement joins TRBV13 to TRBJ2-7; no clear D. The CDR3 covers 13 residues. Germline loops: CDR1 PRHDT, CDR2 FYEKMQ (reference sequence). Trimming cost V 1 base and J 4 bases, with 8 bases left between them. The CDR3 DNA sequence: TGTGCCAGCAGCTTAGAATCAGGATACGAGCAGTACTTC. Translated: CASSLESGYEQYF.

This chain joins TRBV7-2 and TRBJ2-7; 8 bases agree with TRBD2. CDR1 is SGHTA and CDR2 is FQGNSA in the germline V gene. This CDR3 comprises 16 residues. The ends lost 2 bases at V and 0 bases at J; junction bases unmatched: 6. The DNA for the CDR3 is TGTGCCAGCAGCTTATGGGGCGGGGGGAACTCCTACGAGCAGTACTTC. This codes for CASSLWGGGNSYEQYF.

V usage is TRBV3-1 (or the pseudogene TRBV3-2) and J usage is TRBJ1-2; TRBD1 might be the D (5 bases). Germline V CDR1 and CDR2: LGHDT, YNNKEL (reference sequence). V was clipped by 4 bases and J by 2 bases, with 11 bases between them. The CDR3 is 14 residues long. For the CDR3, the DNA is TGTGCCAGCAGCCTGGGGACTTCCAACTATGGCTACACCTTC. Residues: CASSLGTSNYGYTF.

This chain links TRBV19 with TRBJ1-6; TRBD1 matches at 8 bases. The CDR3 sequence is 15 residues long. Germline V lookup: CDR1 LNHDA, CDR2 SQIVND (reference sequence). The ends lost 6 bases at V and 6 bases at J; junction bases unmatched: 7. The CDR3 DNA reads as TGTGCCAGTAGAGACCGACAGGGGACTAATTCACCCCTCCACTTT. Encoded protein: CASRDRQGTNSPLHF.

The chain couples TRBV6-5 to TRBJ2-7; 7 nucleotides agree with TRBD1. CDR1 is MNHEY, CDR2 SVGAGI, per germline. Germline trimming cut 8 bases from V and 3 bases from J; bases unmatched to any gene: 7. There are 13 residues in the CDR3. This CDR3 is CASVQGERYEQYF. As DNA, the CDR3 is TGTGCCAGCGTCCAGGGGGAACGCTACGAGCAGTACTTC.

The chain recombines TRBV7-2 with TRBJ2-3; D gene unclear. Trimming took 5 bases from V and 5 from J, leaving 17 bases between them. CDR3 length equals 15 residues. From germline, CDR1 is SGHTA and CDR2 FQGNSA. As DNA, the CDR3 is TGTGCCAGCAGCCCCCCCTCCCCAACTGGAGATACGCAGTATTTT. Its translation: CASSPPSPTGDTQYF.

The chain recombines TRBV28 with TRBJ1-5; 11 positions agree with TRBD1. The CDR3 is made up of 14 amino acids. The junction had 3 bases not matched to a gene; V was cut back by 4 bases and J by 7 bases. Germline-derived CDR1 and CDR2 are MDHEN and SYDVKM. DNA for the CDR3: TGTGCCAGCAGTTGGGGACAGGGGGACCAGCCCCAGCATTTT. Translated, it gives CASSWGQGDQPQHF.

The chain links TRBV6-1 to TRBJ1-2; tentatively, D is TRBD1 (5 bases). The CDR3 runs to 15 residues. Germline values: CDR1 MNHNS, CDR2 SASEGT. V gave up 1 base and J gave up 6 bases, with 15 bases separating them. The CDR3 loop is CASSEELLSTDGYTF. The CDR3 DNA follows: TGTGCCAGCAGTGAAGAGCTCCTTTCGACAGATGGCTACACCTTC.

The chain is built from TRBV28 and TRBJ2-7; perhaps TRBD1 as D (5 bases). CDR1 and CDR2 (germline): MDHEN, SYDVKM. Trimming removed 6 bases from V and 3 bases from J, with 18 bases in between. The CDR3 runs to 15 residues. The CDR3 loop reads CASSGRQGNFYEQYF. The CDR3 DNA is TGTGCCAGCAGCGGACGCCAGGGTAACTTCTACGAGCAGTACTTC.

The chain employs TRBV19 and TRBJ1-2; 10 positions match TRBD1. Losses at the gene ends were 8 bases for V and 1 base for J; bases not matched to a gene: 7. CDR1 and CDR2 (germline): LNHDA, SQIVND (reference sequence). There are 15 residues in the CDR3. Here the CDR3 DNA reads TGTGCCAGTCTCCGGACAGGGGGAGATAACTATGGCTACACCTTC. Translating it yields CASLRTGGDNYGYTF.

This chain connects TRBV7-2 to TRBJ1-2, with 11 bases lining up with TRBD1. Per the germline V gene, CDR1 is SGHTA and CDR2 is FQGNSA. CDR3 length equals 16 residues. V lost 2 bases, J lost 8 bases, and 10 bases stayed unmatched. CDR3 nucleotide sequence: TGTGCCAGCAGCTTAATACGGACAGGGGGCGCACAGGGCTACACCTTC. It encodes CASSLIRTGGAQGYTF.

The CDR3 DNA reads as TGTGCCAGCAGTGAATCGGGGAGGGGATATGAAAAACTGTTTTTT. This gives the protein CASSESGRGYEKLFF. J is TRBJ1-4 and V is TRBV25-1, with D perhaps TRBD1 (5 bases). There are 15 residues in the CDR3. The V end lost 1 base, the J end lost 6 bases, and 12 bases lay between the germline ends. Per the germline V gene, CDR1 is MGHDK and CDR2 is SYGVNS.

The chain links TRBV6-1 to TRBJ1-5; TRBD1 is a possible D gene (5 bases). CDR1 is MNHNS and CDR2 is SASEGT in the germline V gene. The CDR3 is 15 residues long. V dropped 2 bases and J dropped 2 bases, with 10 bases sitting between them. Here the CDR3 reads CASSEWGRRNQPQHF. The CDR3 bases are TGTGCCAGCAGTGAATGGGGCAGACGCAATCAGCCCCAGCATTTT.

The CDR3 spells CASSGPGLLVNTEAFF. In nucleotides, the CDR3 is TGTGCCAGCAGTGGCCCCGGTCTCCTAGTGAACACTGAAGCTTTCTTT. J is TRBJ1-1 and V is TRBV2; no definite D call. CDR1 is SNHLY and CDR2 is FYNNEI in the germline V gene. Trimming removed 4 bases from V and 0 bases from J, with 15 bases in between. CDR3 length: 16 residues. The full variable domain, in which reference TRBV2 and TRBJ1-1 provide the parts outside the CDR3, is EPEVTQTPSHQVTQMGQEVILRCVPISNHLYFYWYRQILGQKVEFLVSFYNNEISEKSEIFDDQFSVERPDGSNFTLKIRSTKLEDSAMYFCASSGPGLLVNTEAFFGQGTRLTVV.

The rearrangement links TRBV28 to TRBJ1-2; the D is unclear. The CDR3 sequence is 14 residues long. V was clipped by 7 bases and J by 9 bases, with 21 bases between them. Germline loops: CDR1 MDHEN, CDR2 SYDVKM. CDR3 region: CASTPWESRSSYTF. CDR3 DNA sequence: TGTGCCAGCACGCCCTGGGAGTCGCGCTCGAGCTACACCTTC.

The chain couples TRBV12-3 or TRBV12-4 to TRBJ2-7; 7 bases map to TRBD2. The J segment lost 7 bases and the V segment lost 3 bases, leaving 0 bases of the junction unmatched. The CDR3 is 11 residues long. CDR3 DNA: TGTGCCAGCAGTTTCGGGGGGGAGCAGTACTTC. Translation gives CASSFGGEQYF.

This chain uses TRBV30 with TRBJ2-7, with D perhaps matching TRBD1 (5 bases). Germline V gives CDR1 GTSNPN, CDR2 SVGIG (reference sequence). Trimming stripped 3 bases from V and 3 bases from J, with 18 bases between. The CDR3 totals 15 residues. CDR3 region: CAWSVRQGQGYEQYF. CDR3 DNA: TGTGCCTGGAGCGTTCGGCAGGGCCAAGGCTACGAGCAGTACTTC.

The gene calls are TRBV7-9 and TRBJ2-7, with unresolved D. Trimming removed 1 base at V and 4 bases at J, with 8 bases between. The CDR3 has 13 residues. Germline lookup yields CDR1 SEHNR and CDR2 FQNEAQ (reference sequence). In nucleotides, the CDR3 is TGTGCCAGCAGCTTAGAAGAACAATACGAGCAGTACTTC. Its protein is CASSLEEQYEQYF.

The V call is TRBV6-5, the J call TRBJ1-1; D not resolved. V dropped 0 bases and J dropped 8 bases, with 13 bases sitting between them. From germline, CDR1 is MNHEY and CDR2 SVGAGI. CDR3 length: 14 amino acids. The CDR3 loop reads CASSYSPNRKEAFF. Here the CDR3 DNA reads TGTGCCAGCAGTTACTCGCCGAACAGAAAAGAAGCTTTCTTT.

The J gene is TRBJ2-7, the V gene TRBV5-6, with 12 bases that match TRBD2. The germline CDR1 and CDR2 sequences are SGHDT and YYEEEE. The trim removed 2 bases at V and 3 bases at J, leaving 3 bases unmatched. CDR3 size: 15 residues. The CDR3 protein is CASSFWTSGVYEQYF. The CDR3 DNA is TGTGCCAGCAGCTTTTGGACTAGCGGGGTCTACGAGCAGTACTTC.

For the CDR3, the DNA is TGCGCCAGCAGCCAAGATAGGGGTTCCTATGGCTACACCTTC. Translating gives CASSQDRGSYGYTF. This sequence joins TRBV4-3 and TRBJ1-2, with TRBD1 as a possible D gene (5 bases). Trimming took 0 bases from V and 4 from J, leaving 9 bases between them. Looked up from germline, CDR1 is LGHNA and CDR2 is YSLEER. CDR3 length: 14 amino acids.

The chain is built from TRBV7-8 and TRBJ2-2; no firm D call. With 5 bases removed from V and 0 bases from J, the gap between germline ends came to 10 bases. This CDR3 comprises 15 residues. Germline assignment: CDR1 SGHVS and CDR2 FQNEAQ. The chain's CDR3 is CASSPPVANTGELFF. Here the CDR3 DNA reads TGTGCCAGCAGCCCCCCCGTCGCGAACACCGGGGAGCTGTTTTTT. Using reference TRBV7-8 and TRBJ2-2 for the parts outside the CDR3, the full variable domain is GAGVSQSPRYKVAKRGQDVALRCDPISGHVSLFWYQQALGQGPEFLTYFQNEAQLDKSGLPSDRFFAERPEGSVSTLKIQRTQQEDSAVYLCASSPPVANTGELFFGEGSRLTVL.

A word on this clone: The same CDR3 also results from other DNA sequences found in this sample. The rearrangement joins TRBV19 to TRBJ1-6; perhaps TRBD1 as D (5 bases). This CDR3 is built from 14 residues. Between the trimmed V and J ends, which lost 1 base and 6 bases, there was a span of 7 bases. CDR1 and CDR2 from the germline V gene are LNHDA and SQIVND (reference sequence). In DNA, the CDR3 is TGTGCCAGTAGTATAGGACAGACTAATTCACCCCTCCACTTT. Translation gives CASSIGQTNSPLHF.

This sequence joins TRBV3-1 (or the pseudogene TRBV3-2) and TRBJ2-3; 7 bases are a match to TRBD2. The CDR3 runs to 16 residues. Germline-derived CDR1 and CDR2 are LGHDT and YNNKEL (reference sequence). Unmatched junction bases numbered 3, after V lost 0 bases and J lost 0 bases. The CDR3 nucleotides read TGTGCCAGCAGCCAAGATTTGGGGGGGAGCACAGATACGCAGTATTTT. Protein product: CASSQDLGGSTDTQYF.

This rearrangement joins TRBV5-6 to TRBJ1-1; D is uncertain. Trimming removed 3 bases at V and 0 bases at J, with 15 bases between. Germline CDR1 is SGHDT and CDR2 is YYEEEE. This CDR3 contains 16 residues. CDR3: CASSSRLTGLNTEAFF. The CDR3 region has the DNA TGTGCCAGCAGCTCCCGACTGACGGGATTGAACACTGAAGCTTTCTTT.

This chain joins TRBV9 and TRBJ1-4; possible D gene TRBD1, 6 bases. CDR3 length: 15 residues. Trimming pared 0 bases from V and 8 bases from J, leaving 14 bases between. Germline values: CDR1 SGDLS, CDR2 YYNGEE. The CDR3 sequence is CASSVEGDRIEKLFF. CDR3 DNA sequence: TGTGCCAGCAGCGTAGAGGGGGATAGAATCGAAAAACTGTTTTTT. The full variable domain, with the rest looked up from reference TRBV9 and TRBJ1-4, is DSGVTQTPKHLITATGQRVTLRCSPRSGDLSVYWYQQSLDQGLQFLIQYYNGEERAKGNILERFSAQQFPDLHSELNLSSLELGDSALYFCASSVEGDRIEKLFFGSGTQLSVL.

V is TRBV12-3 or TRBV12-4 and J is TRBJ1-6, with D uncertain. The V and J ends lost 1 base and 6 bases respectively, with 4 bases between them. CDR3 length equals 13 residues. The CDR3 protein is CASSLGSNSPLHF. The CDR3 region has the DNA TGTGCCAGCAGTTTAGGCAGTAATTCACCCCTCCACTTT.